The 24 T cell receptor beta chains below come from one sample, sequenced in a study of neurological immune-mediated disorders. TCRdb re-derived calls from the 5' RACE reads in MiXCR, one entry per CDR3 protein. The sample has approximately 51,000 distinct CDR3 sequences; about 3% are singletons. The specimen was PBMCs. The receptors come from a man in his forties with multiple sclerosis.

This clonotype has at least ten counts. The chain couples TRBV12-3 or TRBV12-4 to TRBJ1-6; D is uncertain. The ends were cut back, 4 bases at V and 7 bases at J, with 8 bases in the middle. This CDR3 region has 13 residues. The CDR3 spells CASSYAENSPLHF. The CDR3 DNA follows: TGTGCCAGCAGTTACGCCGAAAATTCACCCCTCCACTTT.

This clonotype occurred many times. The chain has TRBV6-5 and TRBJ2-5; D unclear. Trimming took 2 bases from V and 5 from J, leaving 12 bases between them. This CDR3 has 14 residues. Germline loops: CDR1 MNHEY, CDR2 SVGAGI. The CDR3 region has the DNA TGTGCCAGCAGTTACGACCCAGGAAGGGAGACCCAGTACTTC. Translated: CASSYDPGRETQYF.

This clonotype came up many times. The chain links TRBV5-6 to TRBJ1-4, with TRBD1 identical over 8 bases. From germline, CDR1 is SGHDT and CDR2 YYEEEE. This CDR3 region has 17 residues. The junction had 7 bases not matched to a gene; V was cut back by 3 bases and J by 0 bases. CDR3 protein: CASSYRGTPATNEKLFF. CDR3 bases: TGTGCCAGCAGCTACAGGGGGACCCCTGCAACTAATGAAAAACTGTTTTTT.

This clonotype occurred many times. This chain uses TRBV27 with TRBJ1-1; no clear D. With 5 bases removed from V and 0 bases from J, the gap between germline ends came to 7 bases. This CDR3 contains 13 residues. CDR1 MNHEY and CDR2 SMNVEV come from the germline V gene (reference sequence). CDR3: CASSPSLNTEAFF. In nucleotides, the CDR3 is TGTGCCAGCAGTCCGTCCCTGAACACTGAAGCTTTCTTT.

This clonotype was recorded at least ten times. The J gene is TRBJ2-2, the V gene TRBV3-1; TRBD1 agrees at 8 bases. Trimming cost V 0 bases and J 3 bases; bases outside gene matches: 3. CDR3 length: 16 amino acids. The germline V gene encodes CDR1 LGHDT and CDR2 YNNKEL (reference sequence). The CDR3 DNA sequence: TGTGCCAGCAGCCAAGAGGGACAGGTTTACACCGGGGAGCTGTTTTTT. It yields the protein CASSQEGQVYTGELFF.

This clonotype was found many times. The chain carries TRBV24-1 and TRBJ1-1; no clear D gene. Per germline, CDR1 KGHDR and CDR2 SFDVKD. V dropped 3 bases and J dropped 3 bases, with 4 bases sitting between them. This CDR3 has 12 amino acids. Written as DNA, the CDR3 is TGTGCCACCAGTGATACCGACACTGAAGCTTTCTTT. Translating it yields CATSDTDTEAFF.

This clonotype was counted many times. J is TRBJ2-2 and V is TRBV9, with D perhaps TRBD1 (6 bases). This CDR3 is 16 amino acids long. Germline assignment: CDR1 SGDLS and CDR2 YYNGEE. Trimming took off 5 bases at V and 0 bases at J, with 14 bases between the two ends. The CDR3 DNA reads TGTGCCAGCAGTCTAACAGGGCCGTCGAACACCGGGGAGCTGTTTTTT. It translates to CASSLTGPSNTGELFF.

This clonotype was seen repeatedly, ten times or more. The rearrangement links TRBV29-1 to TRBJ1-1; D gene ambiguous. The germline V gene has CDR1 SQVTM and CDR2 ANQGSEA. The CDR3 contains 11 residues. V was shortened by 4 bases and J by 1 base, with 4 bases between the two germline ends. Here the CDR3 reads CSVAPNTEAFF. The CDR3 DNA reads as TGCAGCGTTGCACCGAACACTGAAGCTTTCTTT.

Ten or more counts support this clonotype. V is TRBV9 and J is TRBJ2-3; D remains ambiguous. From germline, CDR1 is SGDLS and CDR2 YYNGEE. The CDR3 covers 13 residues. Between the trimmed V and J ends, which lost 4 bases and 2 bases, there was a span of 8 bases. CDR3 sequence reads: CASSSMITDTQYF. The CDR3 bases are TGTGCCAGCAGCTCTATGATCACAGATACGCAGTATTTT.

This clonotype was counted many times. V and J are TRBV11-3 and TRBJ1-1; 8 nucleotides match TRBD1. Germline assignment: CDR1 SGHNT and CDR2 YENEEA. The CDR3 runs 17 residues. J gave up 6 bases and V 0 bases, and 12 bases lay outside the gene matches. The CDR3 coding sequence is TGTGCCAGCAGCTTAGATTGGCAGACAGGGGTTACGGCTGAAGCTTTCTTT. Amino acids: CASSLDWQTGVTAEAFF.

This clonotype occurred many times. The chain carries TRBV11-2 and TRBJ2-1; 7 bases are a match to TRBD1. With 3 bases clipped from V and 5 bases from J, the junction kept 1 base outside the gene matches. CDR1 and CDR2 (germline): SGHAT, FQNNGV. There are 13 residues in the CDR3. The CDR3 here is CASSFGQDNEQFF. The CDR3 DNA is TGTGCCAGCAGCTTCGGACAGGACAATGAGCAGTTCTTC.

This clonotype was counted at least ten times. V and J are TRBV12-3 or TRBV12-4 and TRBJ1-5; 10 bases match TRBD1. V lost 5 bases, J lost 6 bases, and 7 bases stayed unmatched. This CDR3 region has 15 residues. The CDR3 coding sequence is TGTGCCAGCAGTACGGGGACAGGGGCTTCTCAGCCCCAGCATTTT. Amino acids: CASSTGTGASQPQHF.

Many counts were recorded for this clonotype. V usage is TRBV5-6 and J usage is TRBJ2-4, with D perhaps given as TRBD1 or TRBD2 (6 bases each). Trimming took off 4 bases at V and 11 bases at J, with 25 bases between the two ends. The CDR3 consists of 16 residues. Germline V lookup: CDR1 SGHDT, CDR2 YYEEEE. Written as DNA, the CDR3 is TGTGCCAGCAGCGCCACATGGGGGGCCGAGGGTGGTGTTCAGTACTTC. Encoded protein: CASSATWGAEGGVQYF.

This clonotype was found many times. CDR3 protein: CASSSRAEYEQYF. The CDR3 coding sequence is TGTGCCAGCAGCTCCCGGGCGGAATACGAGCAGTACTTC. The chain uses TRBV6-6 and TRBJ2-7, with unresolved D. Looked up from germline, CDR1 is MNHNY and CDR2 is SVGAGI (reference sequence). Trimming took 6 bases from V and 4 from J, leaving 13 bases between them. CDR3 length: 13 amino acids.

This clonotype was seen ten or more times. This chain connects TRBV9 to TRBJ2-7; D is possibly TRBD1 or TRBD2 (5 bases each). V was clipped by 0 bases and J by 4 bases, with 11 bases between them. The germline gives CDR1 SGDLS, CDR2 YYNGEE. The CDR3 extends over 14 amino acids. CDR3 sequence reads: CASSVDGAVYEQYF. CDR3 coding DNA: TGTGCCAGCAGCGTAGACGGGGCGGTTTACGAGCAGTACTTC.

This clonotype has a count of ten or more. Written as DNA, the CDR3 is TGTGCCATCAGTGACCCCCAGCACTCTGGGGCCAACGTCCTGACTTTC. It codes for CAISDPQHSGANVLTF. The V call is TRBV10-3, the J call TRBJ2-6; no definite D call. Germline V lookup: CDR1 ENHRY, CDR2 SYGVKD. V was shortened by 3 bases and J by 0 bases, with 9 bases between the two germline ends. The CDR3 is 16 residues long.

This clonotype came up many times. The chain recombines TRBV3-1 with TRBJ2-7; TRBD1 matches 7 bases. Germline CDR1 is LGHDT and CDR2 is YNNKEL (reference sequence). J gave up 1 base and V 4 bases, and 10 bases lay outside the gene matches. The length of the CDR3 is 16 residues. CDR3 protein: CASSPPHPTGSYEQYF. The CDR3 region has the DNA TGTGCCAGCAGCCCGCCTCATCCGACAGGGTCCTACGAGCAGTACTTC.

This clonotype was seen many times. The chain recombines TRBV7-9 with TRBJ2-3; D is undetermined. Trimming took off 6 bases at V and 0 bases at J, with 13 bases between the two ends. The CDR3 has 15 residues. Germline CDR1 is SEHNR and CDR2 is FQNEAQ (reference sequence). The CDR3 loop reads CASRSYSSSTDTQYF. The CDR3 coding sequence is TGTGCCAGCAGATCATATTCCTCCAGCACAGATACGCAGTATTTT. The variable domain in full, completed from reference TRBV7-9 and TRBJ2-3, reads DTGVSQNPRHKITKRGQNVTFRCDPISEHNRLYWYRQTLGQGPEFLTYFQNEAQLEKSRLLSDRFSAERPKGSFSTLEIQRTEQGDSAMYLCASRSYSSSTDTQYFGPGTRLTVL.

This clonotype was seen at least ten times. CDR3: CSARVGQGGRAKNIQYF. The CDR3 nucleotides read TGCAGTGCTAGAGTTGGCCAGGGGGGGAGAGCCAAAAACATTCAGTACTTC. The chain is built from TRBV20-1 and TRBJ2-4; either TRBD1 or TRBD2 may fit D (7 bases each). V lost 1 base and J 0 bases, leaving 16 bases between the germline ends. The germline CDR1 and CDR2 sequences are DFQATT and SNEGSKA (reference sequence). The CDR3 is made up of 17 amino acids.

This clonotype has at least ten counts. This chain links TRBV5-1 with TRBJ1-2; possibly TRBD1 for D (6 bases). Germline CDR1 is SGHRS and CDR2 is YFSETQ. The CDR3 has 17 amino acids. V lost 4 bases to trimming and J lost 8 bases, with 27 bases between them. The CDR3 DNA reads TGCGCCAGCAGCCTGGGCAGCTCGGGACAAATTCTTGGAGGCTACACCTTC. Translated, it gives CASSLGSSGQILGGYTF.

This clonotype was observed many times. The chain carries TRBV14 and TRBJ2-6; D ambiguous. This CDR3 is 15 amino acids long. Trimming removed 1 base at V and 0 bases at J, with 4 bases between. The germline V gene has CDR1 SGHDN and CDR2 FVKESK. DNA of the CDR3: TGTGCCAGCAGCCAAGGGTCCTCTGGGGCCAACGTCCTGACTTTC. Its protein product is CASSQGSSGANVLTF.

This clonotype has ten or more counts. The chain is built from TRBV7-3 and TRBJ2-1; the D gene is possibly TRBD2 (5 bases). Trimming removed 5 bases from V and 7 bases from J, with 18 bases in between. The germline V gene has CDR1 SGHTA and CDR2 FQGTGA. The CDR3 consists of 15 residues. The CDR3 reads CASSLGPAAINEQFF. CDR3 sequence (DNA): TGTGCCAGCAGCCTGGGTCCAGCGGCCATAAATGAGCAGTTCTTC. The complete variable domain, with remaining parts taken from reference TRBV7-3 and TRBJ2-1, reads GAGVSQTPSNKVTEKGKYVELRCDPISGHTALYWYRQSLGQGPEFLIYFQGTGAADDSGLPNDRFFAVRPEGSVSTLKIQRTERGDSAVYLCASSLGPAAINEQFFGPGTRLTVL.

This clonotype was detected many times. The V gene is TRBV30, the J gene TRBJ2-6; TRBD1 is a possible D gene (5 bases). The V end lost 4 bases, the J end lost 0 bases, and 19 bases lay between the germline ends. The CDR3 length is 18 residues. The germline CDR1 and CDR2 sequences are GTSNPN and SVGIG (reference sequence). The CDR3 DNA is TGTGCCTGGACCCATAGGGGCGCCGTTCACTCTGGGGCCAACGTCCTGACTTTC. Its translation is CAWTHRGAVHSGANVLTF.

Many counts were recorded for this clonotype. The chain links TRBV20-1 to TRBJ1-2, with 8 bases fitting TRBD1. Germline V gives CDR1 DFQATT, CDR2 SNEGSKA (reference sequence). Trimming cost V 0 bases and J 4 bases; bases outside gene matches: 7. The CDR3 extends over 15 amino acids. The CDR3 DNA follows: TGCAGTGCTAGAGAAACAGGGGGAGGGATCTATGGCTACACCTTC. Its translation: CSARETGGGIYGYTF.